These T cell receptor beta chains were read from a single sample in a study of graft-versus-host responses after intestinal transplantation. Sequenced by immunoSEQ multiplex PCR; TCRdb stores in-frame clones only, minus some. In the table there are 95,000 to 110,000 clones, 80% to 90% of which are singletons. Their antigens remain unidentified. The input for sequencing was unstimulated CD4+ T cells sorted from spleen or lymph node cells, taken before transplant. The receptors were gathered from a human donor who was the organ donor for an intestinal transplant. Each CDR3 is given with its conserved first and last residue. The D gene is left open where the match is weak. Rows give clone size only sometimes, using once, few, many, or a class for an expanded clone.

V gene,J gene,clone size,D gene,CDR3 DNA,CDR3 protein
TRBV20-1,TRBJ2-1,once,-,TGCAGTGCTATCGAGAGGAATGAGCAGTTCTTC,CSAIERNEQFF
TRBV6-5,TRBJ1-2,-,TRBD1,TGTGCCAGCAGACGACAGGGGGCTAACTATGGCTACACCTTC,CASRRQGANYGYTF
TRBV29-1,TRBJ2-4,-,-,TGCAGCGTTGAAGCAAAAAACATTCAGTACTTC,CSVEAKNIQYF
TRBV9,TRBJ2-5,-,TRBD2,TGTGCCAGCAGCCCTACTAGCGGGAGAGGAGAGACCCAGTACTTC,CASSPTSGRGETQYF
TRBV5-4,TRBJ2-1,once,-,TGTGCCAGCAGCTTAAGCAGGAATGAGCAGTTCTTC,CASSLSRNEQFF
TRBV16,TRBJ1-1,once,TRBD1,TGTGCCAGCAGCCAGAGGGGACAGCGGAACACTGAAGCTTTCTTT,CASSQRGQRNTEAFF
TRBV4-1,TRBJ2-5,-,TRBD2,TGCGCCAGCAGCCCGACCAGACTAGCGGGGACCTCGGAGACCCAGTACTTC,CASSPTRLAGTSETQYF
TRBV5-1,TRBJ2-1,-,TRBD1,TGCGCCAGCAGCTCAAACCCTACAGGGGCGGGTGCCTACAATGAGCAGTTCTTC,CASSSNPTGAGAYNEQFF
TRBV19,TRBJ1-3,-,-,TGTGCCAGTAGTGCCAAGGACCGATCTCCTGGAAACACCATATATTTT,CASSAKDRSPGNTIYF
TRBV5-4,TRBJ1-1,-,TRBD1,TGTGCCAGCAGCCGGGACAGGGGGTTGGCTTTCTTT,CASSRDRGLAFF
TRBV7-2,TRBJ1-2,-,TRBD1,TGTGCCAGCAGCTTGGGCCGGGACAGACGAGGAGGCTACACCTTC,CASSLGRDRRGGYTF
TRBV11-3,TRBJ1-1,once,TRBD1,TGTGCCAGCAGCTTAGGGACAGGCCTGCTTGAAGCTTTCTTT,CASSLGTGLLEAFF
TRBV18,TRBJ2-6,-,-,TGTGCCAGCTCTTCACTGGGGACATACCTCTCTGGGGCCAACGTCCTGACTTTC,CASSSLGTYLSGANVLTF
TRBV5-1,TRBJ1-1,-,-,TGCGCCAGCAGCTTGAGAGGGGACCCAGGGAACACTGAAGCTTTCTTT,CASSLRGDPGNTEAFF
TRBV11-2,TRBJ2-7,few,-,TGTGCCAGCAGCTTTGCGTCGGAGACCTACGAGCAGTACTTC,CASSFASETYEQYF
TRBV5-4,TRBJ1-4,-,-,TGTGCCAGCAGCAAAAGCCGGGGCTCAACTAATGAAAAACTGTTTTTT,CASSKSRGSTNEKLFF
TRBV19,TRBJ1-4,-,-,TGTGCCAGTAGTACCCTAGGGGGAATCCCTGAAAAACTGTTTTTT,CASSTLGGIPEKLFF
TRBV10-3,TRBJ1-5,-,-,TGTGCCATCAGTGAGAGTTTGGGGGATCAGCCCCAGCATTTT,CAISESLGDQPQHF
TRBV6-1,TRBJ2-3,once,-,TGTGCCAGCACGTGGGCTAGCGGCACAGATACGCAGTATTTT,CASTWASGTDTQYF
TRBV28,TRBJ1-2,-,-,TGTGCCAGCATCGAACCCCCGGGAGGGGGAGGCTACACCTTC,CASIEPPGGGGYTF
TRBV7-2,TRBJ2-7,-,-,TGTGCCAGCAGCCACGGGGGCATAGCAAAATCCTACGAGCAGTACTTC,CASSHGGIAKSYEQYF
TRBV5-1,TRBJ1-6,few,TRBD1,TGCGCCAGCAGCCCTCAGGGCGGACAGGATAATTCACCCCTCCACTTT,CASSPQGGQDNSPLHF
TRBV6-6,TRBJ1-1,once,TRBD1,TGTGCCAGCAGCGACGCAGGGGGCGCTTTCGGTGAAGCTTTCTTT,CASSDAGGAFGEAFF
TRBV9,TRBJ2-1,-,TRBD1,TGTGCCAGCAGCCGGGACAGCTATAATGAGCAGTTCTTC,CASSRDSYNEQFF
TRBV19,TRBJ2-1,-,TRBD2,TGTGCCAGTAGTACGACTAGCGGGAGTGTTTATGAGCAGTTCTTC,CASSTTSGSVYEQFF
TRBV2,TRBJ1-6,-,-,TGTGCCAGCAGTCCTAAATCGAGCTCCTATAATTCACCCCTCCACTTT,CASSPKSSSYNSPLHF
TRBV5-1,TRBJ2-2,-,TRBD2,TGCGCCAGCAGCCGGCCGCCCGGGACTAGACCTCGGGGGGAGCTGTTTTTT,CASSRPPGTRPRGELFF
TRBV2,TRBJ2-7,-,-,TGTGCCAGCAGTGAGGGGACGGGGATACTTAACTACGAGCAGTACTTC,CASSEGTGILNYEQYF
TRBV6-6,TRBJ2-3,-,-,TGTGCCAGCAGTTATGGACAGTACACAGATACGCAGTATTTT,CASSYGQYTDTQYF
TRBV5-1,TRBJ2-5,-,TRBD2,TGCGCCAGCAGTTCTGGTAGGGCGGGAGGCGGAGAGACCCAGTACTTC,CASSSGRAGGGETQYF
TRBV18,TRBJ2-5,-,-,TGTGCCAGCTCCTTCGGGTCCCTAGGGGAGACCCAGTACTTC,CASSFGSLGETQYF
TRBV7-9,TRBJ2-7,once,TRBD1,TGTGCCAGCAGCCATGGACAGGGAAACTACGAGCAGTACTTC,CASSHGQGNYEQYF
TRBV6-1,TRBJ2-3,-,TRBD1,TGTGCCAGCACGGACAGGGGATACACAGATACGCAGTATTTT,CASTDRGYTDTQYF
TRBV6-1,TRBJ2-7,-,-,TGTGCCAGCATGTTACAAACCGAGCAGTACTTC,CASMLQTEQYF
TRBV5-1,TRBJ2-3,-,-,TGCGCCAGCAGCTTTAAAGGAGATACGCAGTATTTT,CASSFKGDTQYF
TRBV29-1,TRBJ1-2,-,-,TGCAGCGTTGAAGACCCCGACTATGGCTACACCTTC,CSVEDPDYGYTF
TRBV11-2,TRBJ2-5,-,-,TGTGCCAGCAGCCCGAGGGTGTTCCGGGACCAACTCCAAGAGACCCAGTACTTC,CASSPRVFRDQLQETQYF
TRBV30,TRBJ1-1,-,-,TGTGCCTGGAGTTCCGGGACGGCGAACACTGAAGCTTTCTTT,CAWSSGTANTEAFF
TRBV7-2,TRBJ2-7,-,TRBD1,TGTGCCAGCAGTCGGGACAGACCCCACGAGCAGTACTTC,CASSRDRPHEQYF
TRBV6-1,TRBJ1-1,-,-,TGTGCCAGCAGACCCCGGGACACAATGAACACTGAAGCTTTCTTT,CASRPRDTMNTEAFF
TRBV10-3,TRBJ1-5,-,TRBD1,TGTGCCATCAGTGGGACAGGGGGCAATCAGCCCCAGCATTTT,CAISGTGGNQPQHF
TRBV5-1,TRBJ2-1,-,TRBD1,TGCGCCAGCAGCTTCCGACAGGGGCAAAACAATGAGCAGTTCTTC,CASSFRQGQNNEQFF
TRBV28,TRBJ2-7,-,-,TGTGCCAGCGTCAGGTCAGCAGGGACAACCTACGAGCAGTACTTC,CASVRSAGTTYEQYF
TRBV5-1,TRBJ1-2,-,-,TGCGCCAGCAGCTTGGACGGCGATGGCTACACCTTC,CASSLDGDGYTF
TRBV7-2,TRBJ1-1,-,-,TGTGCCAGCAGCCCCTGGTCGGGGGTCGGAGCTGAAGCTTTCTTT,CASSPWSGVGAEAFF
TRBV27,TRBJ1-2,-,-,TGTGCCAGCAGTTACTCCCGGACGGCGTCTTCTGGCTACACCTTC,CASSYSRTASSGYTF
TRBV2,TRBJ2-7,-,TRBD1,TGTGCCAGCACCTTCGACAGGGTCGGCGAGCAGTACTTC,CASTFDRVGEQYF
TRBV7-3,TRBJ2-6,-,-,TGTGCCAGCAGCCAGGGCCCTGGGGCCAACGTCCTGACTTTC,CASSQGPGANVLTF
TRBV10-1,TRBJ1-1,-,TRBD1,TGCGCCAGCAGTCTTAGACAGGGCACTGAAGCTTTCTTT,CASSLRQGTEAFF
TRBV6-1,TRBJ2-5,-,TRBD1,TGTGCCAGCAGTGAAGGCCCCAGGGGGAAGACCCAGTACTTC,CASSEGPRGKTQYF
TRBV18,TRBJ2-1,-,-,TGTGCCAGCTCACCACCTAAACCACAGGGATACAATGAGCAGTTCTTC,CASSPPKPQGYNEQFF